Listed here are 19 T cell receptor beta chains from one sample, sequenced in a study of blood T cell repertoires in COVID-19. Using immunoSEQ multiplex PCR, the repertoire was profiled, and TCRdb retains in-frame clones only, with some absent. The sample holds some 490,000 clones, approximately 83% seen once. Sequencing input: peripheral blood. All receptors come from a human donor in a cohort sampled during active COVID-19.

The V gene is TRBV3-1 (or the pseudogene TRBV3-2), the J gene TRBJ1-3, with D possibly TRBD1 on 5 matching bases. CDR3 length equals 15 residues. Germline CDR1 LGHDT, CDR2 YNNKEL (reference sequence). Trimming pared 4 bases from V and 6 bases from J, leaving 16 bases between. In DNA form, the CDR3 reads TGTGCCAGCAGCCGTGCGATGGGGGAGGTAAACACCATATATTTT. Amino acids: CASSRAMGEVNTIYF.

CDR3 in amino acids: CASSGTSGYNEQFF. The CDR3 nucleotides are TGTGCCAGCAGCGGGACTAGCGGTTACAATGAGCAGTTCTTC. The J gene is TRBJ2-1, the V gene TRBV9; 10 bases align to TRBD2. Germline values: CDR1 SGDLS, CDR2 YYNGEE. J lost 4 bases, V lost 3 bases, and 1 base had no gene match. CDR3 length: 14 amino acids.

The chain combines TRBV5-6 with TRBJ2-1; 7 nucleotides align to TRBD2. CDR3 length equals 16 residues. Unmatched junction bases numbered 9, after V lost 2 bases and J lost 4 bases. Germline CDR1 is SGHDT and CDR2 is YYEEEE. CDR3 residues: CASSFSAGERYNEQFF. DNA of the CDR3: TGTGCCAGCAGCTTTTCGGCGGGAGAGAGGTACAATGAGCAGTTCTTC. The variable domain in full, with the rest retrieved from reference TRBV5-6 and TRBJ2-1, is DAGVTQSPTHLIKTRGQQVTLRCSPKSGHDTVSWYQQALGQGPQFIFQYYEEEERQRGNFPDRFSGHQFPNYSSELNVNALLLGDSALYLCASSFSAGERYNEQFFGPGTRLTVL.

V gene TRBV6-6 combines with J gene TRBJ1-2, with a possible D match to TRBD1 (6 bases). Germline V gene sequence: CDR1 MNHNY, CDR2 SVGAGI (reference sequence). V shed 4 bases and J shed 2 bases, with 11 bases lying between them. This CDR3 comprises 14 residues. In DNA, the CDR3 is TGTGCCAGCAGTTTCCAGGGGTCCAACTATGGCTACACCTTC. It codes for CASSFQGSNYGYTF.

This clone was detected only once. The chain is built from TRBV2 and TRBJ2-1; 7 positions agree with TRBD2. V lost 7 bases and J lost 2; bases outside the gene matches: 8. Germline V gene data show CDR1 as SNHLY and CDR2 as FYNNEI. This CDR3 spans 15 amino acids. Here the CDR3 reads CASIEVRGAYNEQFF. The CDR3 DNA follows: TGTGCCAGCATCGAGGTACGGGGGGCCTACAATGAGCAGTTCTTC.

This chain connects TRBV2 to TRBJ2-5, with TRBD2 matching over 7 bases. Germline values: CDR1 SNHLY, CDR2 FYNNEI. CDR3 size: 16 residues. J was trimmed by 4 bases and V by 11 bases; bases with no gene match: 19. The CDR3 here is CAVTLGGRGRGETQYF. The CDR3 DNA reads as TGTGCCGTCACCTTGGGAGGGAGAGGGAGAGGAGAGACCCAGTACTTC.

The rearrangement uses TRBV19 and TRBJ2-1, with a weak D call TRBD2 (7 bases). CDR1 and CDR2 (germline): LNHDA, SQIVND (reference sequence). This CDR3 spans 11 amino acids. The ends were cut back, 9 bases at V and 9 bases at J, with 12 bases in the middle. In DNA form, the CDR3 reads TGTGCCAGCCGGGGGGCGGCTGAGCAGTTCTTC. Translated, it gives CASRGAAEQFF.

This rearrangement joins TRBV7-2 to TRBJ2-1; D ambiguous. Germline CDR1 SGHTA, CDR2 FQGNSA. The V end lost 0 bases, the J end lost 10 bases, and 10 bases lay between the germline ends. The CDR3 totals 13 residues. This chain's CDR3 is CASSLARLWEQFF. CDR3 nucleotides: TGTGCCAGCAGCTTAGCGAGGCTATGGGAGCAGTTCTTC. The full variable domain, its missing parts supplied by reference TRBV7-2 and TRBJ2-1, is GAGVSQSPSNKVTEKGKDVELRCDPISGHTALYWYRQSLGQGLEFLIYFQGNSAPDKSGLPSDRFSAERTGGSVSTLTIQRTQQEDSAVYLCASSLARLWEQFFGPGTRLTVL.

The chain combines TRBV27 with TRBJ2-7; a weak D match, TRBD1 (6 bases). V was cut by 3 bases and J by 2 bases, with 11 bases left in between. CDR3 length equals 14 residues. Germline V gives CDR1 MNHEY, CDR2 SMNVEV (reference sequence). The CDR3 spells CASSFEQGPYEQYF. The CDR3 nucleotides read TGTGCCAGCAGTTTCGAACAGGGCCCCTACGAGCAGTACTTC.

The rearrangement joins TRBV7-3 to TRBJ2-7, with 8 bases lining up with TRBD1. V was clipped by 4 bases and J by 4 bases; unmatched bases: 6. The CDR3 sequence is 14 residues long. Looked up from germline, CDR1 is SGHTA and CDR2 is FQGTGA. The CDR3 sequence is CASSYRTGSYEQYF. CDR3 nucleotides: TGTGCCAGCAGCTACCGGACAGGGTCATACGAGCAGTACTTC.

The chain uses TRBV19 and TRBJ1-1, with 7 bases identical to TRBD1. Losses at the gene ends were 3 bases for V and 4 bases for J; bases not matched to a gene: 5. This CDR3 is 14 amino acids long. The V gene's germline CDR1 is LNHDA and CDR2 SQIVND (reference sequence). The CDR3 nucleotides read TGTGCCAGTAGTATTAGACAGGGAGGCACTGAAGCTTTCTTT. This gives the protein CASSIRQGGTEAFF.

This clone was recorded a few times. The V call is TRBV6-6, the J call TRBJ2-2; a possible D gene is TRBD1 (6 bases). The CDR3 spans 16 residues. Germline V CDR1 and CDR2: MNHNY, SVGAGI (reference sequence). Trimming removed 6 bases at V and 6 bases at J, with 20 bases between. CDR3 loop: CASRRTGMHNSGELFF. In nucleotides, the CDR3 is TGTGCCAGCAGGCGAACAGGGATGCATAACTCCGGGGAGCTGTTTTTT.

The rearrangement uses TRBV29-1 and TRBJ1-3; D is uncertain. The CDR3 loop spans 14 amino acids. V dropped 4 bases and J dropped 1 base, with 11 bases sitting between them. The germline gives CDR1 SQVTM, CDR2 ANQGSEA. The CDR3 DNA sequence: TGCAGCGTTGGCGCCCCCGGGTCTGGAAACACCATATATTTT. Protein sequence: CSVGAPGSGNTIYF. Drawing the rest from reference TRBV29-1 and TRBJ1-3, the complete variable domain is SAVISQKPSRDICQRGTSLTIQCQVDSQVTMMFWYRQQPGQSLTLIATANQGSEATYESGFVIDKFPISRPNLTFSTLTVSNMSPEDSSIYLCSVGAPGSGNTIYFGEGSWLTVV.

This rearrangement joins TRBV28 to TRBJ1-2; TRBD1 agrees at 9 bases. The CDR3 length is 15 residues. V shed 6 bases, J shed 8 bases, and the junction held 13 bases outside the gene matches. Germline V gene data show CDR1 as MDHEN and CDR2 as SYDVKM. The CDR3 bases are TGTGCCAGCAGCTCCCTGGGACAGGGTTCTACGGGCTACACCTTC. It translates to CASSSLGQGSTGYTF.

This rearrangement joins TRBV28 to TRBJ2-3; 10 nucleotides match TRBD1. CDR1 is MDHEN, CDR2 SYDVKM, per germline. The CDR3 runs to 17 residues. V lost 10 bases, J lost 0 bases, and 13 bases stayed unmatched. The DNA of the CDR3 is TGTGCCACGCTGACAGGGGGCGCGATCAGAAGCACAGATACGCAGTATTTT. Encoded protein: CATLTGGAIRSTDTQYF. Full variable domain (rest looked up from reference TRBV28 and TRBJ2-3): DVKVTQSSRYLVKRTGEKVFLECVQDMDHENMFWYRQDPGLGLRLIYFSYDVKMKEKGDIPEGYSVSREKKERFSLILESASTNQTSMYLCATLTGGAIRSTDTQYFGPGTRLTVL.

Only a few counts were recorded for this clone. V gene TRBV5-1 combines with J gene TRBJ2-7; a possible D gene is TRBD2 (5 bases). CDR1 and CDR2 from the germline V gene are SGHRS and YFSETQ. This CDR3 spans 15 amino acids. Trimming left V 2 bases short and J 1 base short, with 13 bases between. Here the CDR3 reads CASSFGPAESYEQYF. As DNA, the CDR3 is TGCGCCAGCAGCTTTGGTCCAGCGGAGTCCTACGAGCAGTACTTC.

The chain combines TRBV10-3 with TRBJ2-1; 8 nucleotides agree with TRBD2. The V gene's germline CDR1 is ENHRY and CDR2 SYGVKD. The CDR3 is 15 amino acids. J lost 7 bases, V lost 6 bases, and 11 bases had no gene match. This CDR3 is CAISAGTSVTNEQFF. The CDR3 nucleotides are TGTGCCATCAGCGCCGGGACTAGTGTGACGAATGAGCAGTTCTTC.

The V gene is TRBV5-6, the J gene TRBJ1-1; 7 positions match TRBD1. Trimming took 4 bases from V and 6 from J; bases not matched to a gene: 12. Germline values: CDR1 SGHDT, CDR2 YYEEEE. The CDR3 totals 15 residues. This chain's CDR3 is CASSPSPDREPEAFF. The CDR3 region has the DNA TGTGCCAGCAGCCCTAGCCCAGACAGGGAGCCTGAAGCTTTCTTT.

CDR3: CASSFARGSTDTQYF. DNA of the CDR3: TGTGCCAGCAGCTTTGCTCGCGGGAGCACAGATACGCAGTATTTT. The chain has TRBV7-2 and TRBJ2-3; D is perhaps TRBD2 (5 bases). The CDR3 contains 15 residues. The germline CDR1 and CDR2 sequences are SGHTA and FQGNSA. V dropped 3 bases and J dropped 0 bases, with 10 bases sitting between them.